The clone carrying this T cell receptor (beta chain) was counted a few times. These data originate in a study of patients and donors after allogeneic stem cell transplantation. V was clipped by 5 bases and J by 0 bases, with 14 bases between them. Germline values: CDR1 SGHTA, CDR2 FQGTGA. CDR3 length: 16 amino acids. TCRdb redid the calling of the RT-PCR reads with MiXCR, one entry per CDR3 protein. The sample yields 65,000 to 80,000 distinct CDR3 sequences, roughly 29% seen once. The chain joins TRBV7-3 to TRBJ1-5; TRBD1 is a possible D gene (5 bases). This receptor was obtained from a human donor who was either an allogeneic HSCT recipient or a stem cell or donor lymphocyte infusion donor (not recorded which). It is not recorded whose cells these are; they may come from a transplant donor. What was sequenced was blood, either unsorted or a sorted T cell fraction (not recorded which). The CDR3 protein is CASSADSGASNQPQHF. In nucleotides, the CDR3 is TGTGCCAGCAGCGCCGATTCCGGGGCTAGCAATCAGCCCCAGCATTTT.